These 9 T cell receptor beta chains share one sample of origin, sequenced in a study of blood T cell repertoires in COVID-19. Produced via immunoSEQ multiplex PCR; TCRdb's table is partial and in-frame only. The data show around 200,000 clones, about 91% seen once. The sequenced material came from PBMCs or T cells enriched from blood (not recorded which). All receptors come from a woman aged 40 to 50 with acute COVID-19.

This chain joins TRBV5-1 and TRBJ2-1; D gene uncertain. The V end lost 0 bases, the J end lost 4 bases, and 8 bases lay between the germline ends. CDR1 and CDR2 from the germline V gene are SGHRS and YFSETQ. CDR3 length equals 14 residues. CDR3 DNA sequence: TGCGCCAGCAGCTTGGTATCCTCTTACAATGAGCAGTTCTTC. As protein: CASSLVSSYNEQFF. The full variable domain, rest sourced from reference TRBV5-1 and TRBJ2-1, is KAGVTQTPRYLIKTRGQQVTLSCSPISGHRSVSWYQQTPGQGLQFLFEYFSETQRNKGNFPGRFSGRQFSNSRSEMNVSTLELGDSALYLCASSLVSSYNEQFFGPGTRLTVL.

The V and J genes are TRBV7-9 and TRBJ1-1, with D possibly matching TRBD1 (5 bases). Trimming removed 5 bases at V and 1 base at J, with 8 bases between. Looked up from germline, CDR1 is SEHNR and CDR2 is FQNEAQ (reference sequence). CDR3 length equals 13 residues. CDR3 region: CASSDGQNTEAFF. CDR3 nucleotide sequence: TGTGCCAGCAGCGACGGACAGAACACTGAAGCTTTCTTT. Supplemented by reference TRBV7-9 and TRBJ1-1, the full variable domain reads DTGVSQNPRHKITKRGQNVTFRCDPISEHNRLYWYRQTLGQGPEFLTYFQNEAQLEKSRLLSDRFSAERPKGSFSTLEIQRTEQGDSAMYLCASSDGQNTEAFFGQGTRLTVV.

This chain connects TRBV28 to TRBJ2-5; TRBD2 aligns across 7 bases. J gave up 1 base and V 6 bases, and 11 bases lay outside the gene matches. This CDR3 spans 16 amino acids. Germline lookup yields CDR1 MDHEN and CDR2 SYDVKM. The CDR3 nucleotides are TGTGCCAGCAGCCCTATGGACGGGAGGATCCAAGAGACCCAGTACTTC. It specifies CASSPMDGRIQETQYF.

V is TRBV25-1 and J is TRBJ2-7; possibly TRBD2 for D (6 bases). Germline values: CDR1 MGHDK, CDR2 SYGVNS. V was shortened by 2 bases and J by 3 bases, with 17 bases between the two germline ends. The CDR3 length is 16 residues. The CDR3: CASSEMGRGRDYEQYF. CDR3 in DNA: TGTGCCAGCAGTGAAATGGGGCGGGGAAGGGACTACGAGCAGTACTTC.

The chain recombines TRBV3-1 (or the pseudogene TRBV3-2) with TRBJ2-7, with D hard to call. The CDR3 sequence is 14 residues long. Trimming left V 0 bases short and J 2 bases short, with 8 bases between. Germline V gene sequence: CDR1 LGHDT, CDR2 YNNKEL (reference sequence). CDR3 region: CASSQDQTAYEQYF. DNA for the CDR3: TGTGCCAGCAGCCAAGATCAAACAGCCTACGAGCAGTACTTC.

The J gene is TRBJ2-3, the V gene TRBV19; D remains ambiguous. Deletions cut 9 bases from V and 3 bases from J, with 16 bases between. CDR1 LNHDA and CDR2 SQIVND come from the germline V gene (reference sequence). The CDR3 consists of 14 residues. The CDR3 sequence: CASQSAIWTDTQYF. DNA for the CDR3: TGTGCCAGCCAAAGCGCGATTTGGACAGATACGCAGTATTTT. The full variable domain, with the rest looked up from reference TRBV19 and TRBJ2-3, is DGGITQSPKYLFRKEGQNVTLSCEQNLNHDAMYWYRQDPGQGLRLIYYSQIVNDFQKGDIAEGYSVSREKKESFPLTVTSAQKNPTAFYLCASQSAIWTDTQYFGPGTRLTVL.

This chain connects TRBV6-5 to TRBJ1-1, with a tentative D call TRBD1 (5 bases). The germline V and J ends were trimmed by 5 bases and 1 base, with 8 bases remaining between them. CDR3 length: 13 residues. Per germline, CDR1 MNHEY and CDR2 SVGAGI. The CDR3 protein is CASSLGQNTEAFF. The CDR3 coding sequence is TGTGCCAGCAGTCTGGGGCAGAACACTGAAGCTTTCTTT.

CDR3 bases: TGTGCCAGCAGCACCAGGGGGCAAGCCGGAAACACCATATATTTT. Translation: CASSTRGQAGNTIYF. The chain carries TRBV6-5 and TRBJ1-3, with 8 bases that match TRBD1. V shed 6 bases and J 4 bases; nucleotides not matched to a gene: 8. CDR1 and CDR2 (germline): MNHEY, SVGAGI. The CDR3 totals 15 residues.

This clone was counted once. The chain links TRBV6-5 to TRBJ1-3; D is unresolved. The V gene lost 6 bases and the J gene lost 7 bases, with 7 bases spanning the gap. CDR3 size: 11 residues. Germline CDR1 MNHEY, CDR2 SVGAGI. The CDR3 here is CASRLQNTIYF. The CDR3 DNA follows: TGTGCCAGCAGGCTGCAGAACACCATATATTTT.